Below are 17 T cell receptor beta chains sequenced from a single sample in a study of OX40 agonist ivuxolimab in advanced cancers. Only in-frame clones appear in the TCRdb table, and some are missing; sequencing was by immunoSEQ multiplex PCR. This sample yields roughly 120,000 clones, of which more than 70% are seen a single time; less than 0.35% belongs to the top ten. Sequenced here: CD4+ or CD8+ T cells sorted from blood, sampled in a trial of the OX40 agonist ivuxolimab. These receptors originate from an adult with an advanced solid tumor such as melanoma, head and neck, liver or kidney cancer.

The V and J genes are TRBV6-5 and TRBJ1-1; 8 nucleotides line up with TRBD1. The J segment lost 4 bases and the V segment lost 4 bases, leaving 8 bases of the junction unmatched. The CDR3 length is 15 residues. Germline CDR1 MNHEY, CDR2 SVGAGI. DNA for the CDR3: TGTGCCAGCAGTTTCAGGACAGGGACAGGCACTGAAGCTTTCTTT. Its protein is CASSFRTGTGTEAFF.

The CDR3 coding sequence is TGTGCCAGCAGCCTGCCCCAAGGGGGGCTTACGGATACGCAGTATTTT. This encodes CASSLPQGGLTDTQYF. The chain joins TRBV7-9 to TRBJ2-3; D tentatively reads TRBD1 or TRBD2 (6 bases each). This CDR3 contains 16 residues. CDR1 and CDR2 from the germline V gene are SEHNR and FQNEAQ (reference sequence). V lost 5 bases to trimming and J lost 6 bases, with 21 bases between them.

The chain couples TRBV27 to TRBJ2-7, with a tentative D call TRBD1 (6 bases). Trimming pared 5 bases from V and 13 bases from J, leaving 24 bases between. Germline CDR1 reads MNHEY; CDR2 reads SMNVEV (reference sequence). The CDR3 runs to 14 residues. In DNA, the CDR3 is TGTGCCAGCAGTCTCTTACAGGGTTCTCCGGTTTTTTACTTC. Translation: CASSLLQGSPVFYF.

The V gene is TRBV19, the J gene TRBJ1-1; D may be TRBD1 (5 bases). The CDR3 spans 14 residues. The germline V gene has CDR1 LNHDA and CDR2 SQIVND (reference sequence). The V end lost 3 bases, the J end lost 0 bases, and 8 bases lay between the germline ends. As DNA, the CDR3 is TGTGCCAGTAGTATTTCGGGGCTGAACACTGAAGCTTTCTTT. Its protein is CASSISGLNTEAFF.

J is TRBJ2-7 and V is TRBV6-9, with D unclear. With 3 bases removed from V and 2 bases from J, the gap between germline ends came to 14 bases. The CDR3 has 15 residues. The germline CDR1 and CDR2 sequences are MNHGY and SVAAGI. Here the CDR3 reads CASSYSSQAPYEQYF. The CDR3 DNA is TGTGCCAGCAGTTACTCGAGTCAGGCTCCCTACGAGCAGTACTTC.

The chain joins TRBV5-4 to TRBJ2-7, with 12 bases that match TRBD1. The CDR3 extends over 16 amino acids. Germline V lookup: CDR1 SGHNT, CDR2 YYREEE (reference sequence). J was trimmed by 4 bases and V by 5 bases; bases with no gene match: 10. The CDR3 loop is CASRKASGQGAYEQYF. CDR3 bases: TGTGCCAGCAGAAAGGCCTCGGGACAGGGGGCTTACGAGCAGTACTTC.

The CDR3 reads CASSPPGTTNNEQFF. In DNA form, the CDR3 reads TGTGCCAGCAGCCCCCCAGGGACAACAAACAATGAGCAGTTCTTC. The chain carries TRBV7-2 and TRBJ2-1; D is perhaps TRBD1 (6 bases). V lost 5 bases and J lost 5, with 16 bases in between. Germline CDR1 and CDR2: SGHTA and FQGNSA. The CDR3 is 15 amino acids. Combining the CDR3 with reference TRBV7-2 and TRBJ2-1 gives the whole variable domain GAGVSQSPSNKVTEKGKDVELRCDPISGHTALYWYRQSLGQGLEFLIYFQGNSAPDKSGLPSDRFSAERTGGSVSTLTIQRTQQEDSAVYLCASSPPGTTNNEQFFGPGTRLTVL.

The CDR3 loop is CASRRIVYLNEQYF. Here the CDR3 DNA reads TGTGCCAGCAGACGGATAGTGTATCTCAACGAGCAGTACTTC. The chain carries TRBV6-6 and TRBJ2-7, with unresolved D. The germline V gene encodes CDR1 MNHNY and CDR2 SVGAGI (reference sequence). CDR3 length equals 14 residues. V was pared by 6 bases and J by 5 bases, with 17 bases between.

This chain joins TRBV2 and TRBJ2-3; D is uncertain. Germline assignment: CDR1 SNHLY and CDR2 FYNNEI. V lost 4 bases and J lost 0, with 8 bases in between. There are 14 residues in the CDR3. The CDR3 region is CASSVGSSTDTQYF. CDR3 sequence (DNA): TGTGCCAGCAGTGTTGGAAGTAGCACAGATACGCAGTATTTT.

This chain uses TRBV19 with TRBJ2-4, with D possibly matching TRBD1 (6 bases). Germline CDR1 LNHDA, CDR2 SQIVND (reference sequence). The CDR3 sequence is 17 residues long. Trimming removed 4 bases at V and 0 bases at J, with 16 bases between. DNA of the CDR3: TGTGCCAGTAGTAGAACAGGGATCGGGGTAGCCAAAAACATTCAGTACTTC. This gives the protein CASSRTGIGVAKNIQYF.

The count of this clone is one. This chain connects TRBV28 to TRBJ1-5; D gene ambiguous. Germline assignment: CDR1 MDHEN and CDR2 SYDVKM. The CDR3 has 15 amino acids. V was pared by 5 bases and J by 2 bases, with 13 bases between. The CDR3 reads CASSPGPDGNQPQHF. The CDR3 DNA reads as TGTGCCAGCAGTCCCGGCCCCGATGGCAATCAGCCCCAGCATTTT.

This sequence joins TRBV4-1 and TRBJ1-4; D ambiguous. Germline V gene lookup returns CDR1 MGHRA and CDR2 YSYEKL. V dropped 5 bases and J dropped 5 bases, with 15 bases sitting between them. The CDR3 covers 15 residues. The CDR3 coding sequence is TGCGCCAGCAGCTCCCCACGGGCACGGAATGAAAAACTGTTTTTT. This codes for CASSSPRARNEKLFF.

This chain joins TRBV7-2 and TRBJ1-2, with D tentatively TRBD1 (6 bases). Germline V gene data show CDR1 as SGHTA and CDR2 as FQGNSA. The ends were cut back, 4 bases at V and 5 bases at J, with 17 bases in the middle. The CDR3 is 15 residues long. DNA for the CDR3: TGTGCCAGCAGCTCCTACAGGGATTCGACTTATGGCTACACCTTC. Its protein product is CASSSYRDSTYGYTF.

This chain links TRBV9 with TRBJ2-3; 7 nucleotides match TRBD2. The germline V gene has CDR1 SGDLS and CDR2 YYNGEE. The trim removed 4 bases at V and 3 bases at J, leaving 8 bases unmatched. The CDR3 runs to 15 residues. CDR3 coding DNA: TGTGCCAGCAGCCAGGCCACTAGCGTTACAGATACGCAGTATTTT. Protein sequence: CASSQATSVTDTQYF.

The chain is built from TRBV14 and TRBJ2-7, with D uncertain. Germline V gene data show CDR1 as SGHDN and CDR2 as FVKESK. The CDR3 has 13 amino acids. Trimming stripped 1 base from V and 3 bases from J, with 7 bases between. The CDR3 bases are TGTGCCAGCAGCCAAGTTCCGGGCTACGAGCAGTACTTC. It yields the protein CASSQVPGYEQYF.

V gene TRBV25-1 combines with J gene TRBJ1-2; 7 bases map to TRBD1. J lost 7 bases, V lost 3 bases, and 5 bases had no gene match. The germline gives CDR1 MGHDK, CDR2 SYGVNS. CDR3 size: 13 residues. The CDR3 bases are TGTGCCAGCAGTGATACAGGGGAAGGTGGCTACACCTTC. As protein: CASSDTGEGGYTF.

This chain joins TRBV6-6 and TRBJ2-7; no reliable D call. This CDR3 has 10 amino acids. Germline V gene lookup returns CDR1 MNHNY and CDR2 SVGAGI (reference sequence). V lost 6 bases and J lost 3, with 3 bases in between. CDR3 in amino acids: CASRNYEQYF. CDR3 coding DNA: TGTGCCAGCAGGAACTACGAGCAGTACTTC.